This T cell receptor (beta chain) was identified during a study of regulatory T cells in long-lasting Graves disease. Time point given: persistent/refractory GD, antithyroid drugs over 5 years with positive TRAb. The TCR library used RNA extracted from PBMCs. This CDR3 comprises 15 residues. The V and J ends lost 4 bases and 2 bases, in that order; junction bases with no gene match: 8. Germline loops: CDR1 MNHNS, CDR2 SASEGT. Researchers made TCR beta libraries by using iRepertoire HTBI primers and running Arm-PCR on CDR3 regions. A single record per CDR3 protein comes from TCRdb applying MiXCR to the multiplex PCR reads. The table lists more than 350,000 distinct CDR3 sequences, roughly a fifth of them singletons.

The receptor's source is a female donor with Graves disease. The chain recombines TRBV6-1 with TRBJ2-7; 7 positions agree with TRBD1. This material consisted of peripheral blood mononuclear cells (PBMCs), taken when the disease was refractory, from a patient treated with antithyroid drugs. The CDR3 coding sequence is TGTGCCAGCAGTGGAACCGGGACAGCCCCCTACGAGCAGTACTTC. Translated: CASSGTGTAPYEQYF.